The sequence of this TCR beta chain was determined in a study of cytomegalovirus exposure and HLA in healthy donors. Study-wide background: Approximately 85 million unique TCRs from HLA-typed donors were held in an early release of data. Study-wide points: Common viral pathogens seemed, in a later analysis, to connect with several of the most significant clusters. Later analysis demonstrated an association between a missense DCLRE1C variant and TCR beta V- and J-gene trimming.

60 Vbeta and 13 Jbeta primers were used in PCR. Assay: immunoSEQ multiplex PCR; the TCRdb copy retains only in-frame clones and omits some. The sample lists about 160,000 clones; roughly three quarters were seen once. In regard to this clone: The antigen is unknown.

The CDR3 covers 15 residues. With 3 bases removed from V and 0 bases from J, the gap between germline ends came to 9 bases. The V gene's germline CDR1 is SGHNT and CDR2 YENEEA. The gene calls are TRBV11-3 and TRBJ2-1, with a possible D match to TRBD1 (5 bases). The TCR sequence derives from a woman between 50 and 59 years old in good health and CMV-seropositive. The specimen sequenced was PBMCs. CDR3 nucleotide sequence: TGTGCCAGCAGCTTGGGGCGCCTCTCCTACAATGAGCAGTTCTTC. Protein product: CASSLGRLSYNEQFF. The whole variable domain, filled in from reference TRBV11-3 and TRBJ2-1, reads EAGVVQSPRYKIIEKKQPVAFWCNPISGHNTLYWYLQNLGQGPELLIRYENEEAVDDSQLPKDRFSAERLKGVDSTLKIQPAELGDSAVYLCASSLGRLSYNEQFFGPGTRLTVL.